The rows below give T cell receptor beta chains drawn from one sample of a study of blood T cell repertoires in COVID-19. Assay: immunoSEQ multiplex PCR; the TCRdb copy retains only in-frame clones and omits some. The data contain more than 300,000 clones, 87% of them singletons. Sequenced: peripheral blood. These TCRs come from a woman between 45 and 60 years old with COVID-19, enrolled during active disease. The CDR3 runs from the conserved cysteine through the conserved F or W. The D gene is left open where the match is weak.

D gene,J gene,V gene,CDR3 DNA,CDR3 protein
-,TRBJ2-3,TRBV6-5,TGTGCCAGCAGCCTACGGGGGAACACAGATACGCAGTATTTT,CASSLRGNTDTQYF
TRBD2,TRBJ2-1,TRBV6-5,TGTGCCAGCAGAAGCGGGAGGTACGCCTACAATGAGCAGTTCTTC,CASRSGRYAYNEQFF
TRBD1,TRBJ2-7,TRBV11-3,TGTGCCAGCAGCTTACGACAGGGGGCCAACGAGCAGTACTTC,CASSLRQGANEQYF
TRBD2,TRBJ2-1,TRBV7-3,TGTGCCAGCAGCCCTGCAATGGCGGGAGGCGCCTACAATGAGCAGTTCTTC,CASSPAMAGGAYNEQFF
TRBD1,TRBJ2-3,TRBV5-6,TGTGCCAGCAGCTCCAGAACAGGGGGCACAGATACGCAGTATTTT,CASSSRTGGTDTQYF
-,TRBJ1-2,TRBV28,TGTGCCCTTCGGGGAGGGCCTCGGTATGGCTACACCTTC,CALRGGPRYGYTF
TRBD2,TRBJ2-2,TRBV27,TGTGCCAGCAGTTTAAAAGGGACTAGCGGGAGTGGGGACACCGGGGAGCTGTTTTTT,CASSLKGTSGSGDTGELFF
TRBD2,TRBJ2-1,TRBV10-2,TGCGCCAGCAGCCTGACTAGCCCGGAATACAATGAGCAGTTCTTC,CASSLTSPEYNEQFF
TRBD1,TRBJ2-7,TRBV29-1,TGCAGCGTTGAAGGGAGCGGGACAGGGAGATCCGAGCAGTACTTC,CSVEGSGTGRSEQYF
-,TRBJ1-5,TRBV7-2,TGTGCCAGCAGCCTTAGTTACGGTTATAGCAATCAGCCCCAGCATTTT,CASSLSYGYSNQPQHF
TRBD1,TRBJ1-4,TRBV7-9,TGTGCCAGCAGCTTCGATCCGGGACAGGGAACCTTAAAACTGTTTTTT,CASSFDPGQGTLKLFF
-,TRBJ1-1,TRBV11-3,TGTGCCAGCAGCTCCAAGACAGGAGTGAACACTGAAGCTTTCTTT,CASSSKTGVNTEAFF
-,TRBJ1-1,TRBV5-1,TGCGCCAGCAGCTTCGAGGGGGGGAGAGTCACTGAAGCTTTCTTT,CASSFEGGRVTEAFF
-,TRBJ2-7,TRBV4-2,TGTGCCAGCAGCACAGCGGCAGTTGTGTCCTACGAGCAGTACTTC,CASSTAAVVSYEQYF
TRBD2,TRBJ2-1,TRBV3-1/TRBV3-2,TGTGCCAGCAGCCAAGAGGAAGCGGGAAAGCAGTTCTTC,CASSQEEAGKQFF
-,TRBJ2-2,TRBV9,TGTGCCAGCAGCGGACACAGAGCCGGGGAGCTGTTTTTT,CASSGHRAGELFF
TRBD2,TRBJ2-1,TRBV7-9,TGTGCCAGCAGCTTAGGCCTCACTAGCGGGAGGGACAATGAGCAGTTCTTC,CASSLGLTSGRDNEQFF
-,TRBJ2-7,TRBV9,TGTGCCAGCAGCGTAGGGAGCGGAATTACCTACGAGCAGTACTTC,CASSVGSGITYEQYF
TRBD2,TRBJ2-5,TRBV5-4,TGTGCCAGCAGCTTCGGCCTAGCGGACCAAGAGACCCAGTACTTC,CASSFGLADQETQYF
-,TRBJ1-1,TRBV30,TGTGCCTGGAGCCTCTCCCGTGAAGCTTTCTTT,CAWSLSREAFF
TRBD2,TRBJ2-6,TRBV6-2/TRBV6-3,TGTGCCAGCAGTTCTAGCGGGATCCCTGGGGCCAACGTCCTGACTTTC,CASSSSGIPGANVLTF
TRBD2,TRBJ2-3,TRBV6-2/TRBV6-3,TGTGCCAGCAGTTACCTGGGCGGGAGAGGCACAGATACGCAGTATTTT,CASSYLGGRGTDTQYF
-,TRBJ1-1,TRBV18,TGTGCCAGCTCACCAGGCAGGGTGAACACTGAAGCTTTCTTT,CASSPGRVNTEAFF
TRBD1,TRBJ2-7,TRBV27,TGTGCCAGCAGGGGGCCATGGACAGGGGCGTACGAGCAGTACTTC,CASRGPWTGAYEQYF
TRBD1,TRBJ1-4,TRBV3-1/TRBV3-2,TGTGCCAGCAGCCGACAGGGGCCTGCCGAAAAACTGTTTTTT,CASSRQGPAEKLFF
-,TRBJ2-3,TRBV6-5,TGTGCCAGCAGTCCCGGGGTGGGTACAGATACGCAGTATTTT,CASSPGVGTDTQYF
TRBD1,TRBJ1-4,TRBV30,TGTGCCTGGAGAACCCCCGGCAGGGGGCTTCTGCGTGAAAAACTGTTTTTT,CAWRTPGRGLLREKLFF
-,TRBJ1-3,TRBV5-8,TGTGCCAGCATCGACTTAAGGGGAACTAAAGGAAACACCATATATTTT,CASIDLRGTKGNTIYF
-,TRBJ2-1,TRBV6-5,TGTGCCAGCAGTTCCAATCCCGGGAGCGGATACAATGAGCAGTTCTTC,CASSSNPGSGYNEQFF
-,TRBJ2-7,TRBV18,TGTGCCACCAAGTGGGGAACAGGGTCCTACGAGCAGTACTTC,CATKWGTGSYEQYF
TRBD2,TRBJ2-1,TRBV10-3,TGTGCCATCAGTGCGACCACTAGCGCAAATGAGCAGTTCTTC,CAISATTSANEQFF
TRBD1,TRBJ2-3,TRBV3-1/TRBV3-2,TGTGCCAGCAGCCAAGATCTTACAGGGGCAGATACGCAGTATTTT,CASSQDLTGADTQYF
TRBD1,TRBJ2-3,TRBV4-3,TGCGCCAGCAGCCAAGGGACAGGCAGCACAGATACGCAGTATTTT,CASSQGTGSTDTQYF
TRBD2,TRBJ2-2,TRBV30,TGTGCCTGGAGTGTATCGACTAGCGTTTACACCGGGGAGCTGTTTTTT,CAWSVSTSVYTGELFF
-,TRBJ1-2,TRBV30,TGTGCCTGGAGTGTGCAGGCACACTATGGCTACACCTTC,CAWSVQAHYGYTF
TRBD1,TRBJ2-7,TRBV11-2,TGTGCCAGCAGCTTGTTTATAGGACAGGGCTACGAGCAGTACTTC,CASSLFIGQGYEQYF
TRBD2,TRBJ2-1,TRBV19,TGTGCCAGTAGTTACCTTAGCGGGCCGTGGGATGAGCAGTTCTTC,CASSYLSGPWDEQFF
-,TRBJ1-1,TRBV29-1,TGCAGCGTTGAAGCTCAGGGGAGGAACACTGAAGCTTTCTTT,CSVEAQGRNTEAFF
TRBD2,TRBJ2-7,TRBV27,TGTGCCAGCAGTTTATCTGCCGGACTAGCGGGAGGGCGGTACGAGCAGTACTTC,CASSLSAGLAGGRYEQYF
-,TRBJ1-4,TRBV4-2,TGTGCCAGCAGCCAAGATGGTACATCCACTAATGAAAAACTGTTTTTT,CASSQDGTSTNEKLFF
TRBD1,TRBJ2-3,TRBV19,TGTGCCAGTAGTACGACAGGGACAGATACGCAGTATTTT,CASSTTGTDTQYF
TRBD2,TRBJ2-7,TRBV29-1,TGCAGCGCCAGACTAGCGGGACATCTCTACGAGCAGTACTTC,CSARLAGHLYEQYF
-,TRBJ2-4,TRBV10-2,TGCGCCAGCACGGACGGGAGCGGGAACATTCAGTACTTC,CASTDGSGNIQYF
-,TRBJ1-5,TRBV24-1,TGTGCCACCAGTGAGGCAGGGGAGCAGCCCCAGCATTTT,CATSEAGEQPQHF
TRBD1,TRBJ2-5,TRBV5-6,TGTGCCAGCAGCTTGCTGGCGGGACAGGGGGCGACCCAGTACTTC,CASSLLAGQGATQYF
TRBD1,TRBJ2-7,TRBV10-3,TGTGCCATCAGTGACCCGGGGACAGGTGGATACGAGCAGTACTTC,CAISDPGTGGYEQYF
TRBD1,TRBJ2-3,TRBV7-2,TGTGCCAGCAGCTTACACAGGGGAAGGGATACGCAGTATTTT,CASSLHRGRDTQYF
-,TRBJ1-5,TRBV21-1,TGTGCCAGCAGCTTACACCCAGGGGCGAGTCTTGACAATCAGCCCCAGCATTTT,CASSLHPGASLDNQPQHF